Detailed here is one T cell receptor beta chain. From germline, CDR1 is KGHSH and CDR2 LQKENI. The ends were cut back, 1 base at V and 0 bases at J, with 16 bases in the middle. The CDR3 sequence is 18 residues long. The data belong to a study of blood T cell repertoires in COVID-19. Under the authors' procedure: Amplification from reference gene primers served as the basis for estimated nucleated cell counts. The protocol was immunoSEQ multiplex PCR, while the TCRdb copy is restricted to in-frame clones and leaves out a portion. V, J and clone size are taken as reported in that table, and D and trimming were inferred from the DNA itself. The data show about 150,000 clones, with over 80% seen just once and about 5.2% held by the top ten. Grouping used clinical history reported by participants in a survey and questionnaire.

The V gene is TRBV18, the J gene TRBJ1-3; tentative D call: TRBD1 (5 bases). Sequencing was done on a sample of PBMCs or T cells enriched from blood (not recorded which). The TCR was taken from a man in his sixties or seventies who had been exposed to COVID-19. CDR3 amino acids: CASSPLPQGFPSGNTIYF. The CDR3 region has the DNA TGTGCCAGCTCACCACTCCCCCAGGGTTTCCCCTCTGGAAACACCATATATTTT.